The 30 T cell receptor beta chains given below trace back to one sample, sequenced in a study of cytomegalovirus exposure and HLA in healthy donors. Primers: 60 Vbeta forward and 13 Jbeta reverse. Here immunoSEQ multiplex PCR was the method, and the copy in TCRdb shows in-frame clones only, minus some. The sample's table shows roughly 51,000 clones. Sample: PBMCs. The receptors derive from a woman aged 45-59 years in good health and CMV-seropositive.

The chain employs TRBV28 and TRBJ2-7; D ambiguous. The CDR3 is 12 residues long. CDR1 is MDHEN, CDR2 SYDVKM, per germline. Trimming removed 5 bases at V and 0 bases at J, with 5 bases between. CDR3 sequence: CASSLDSYEQYF. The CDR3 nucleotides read TGTGCCAGCAGTCTAGACTCCTACGAGCAGTACTTC. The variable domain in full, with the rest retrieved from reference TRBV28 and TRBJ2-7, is DVKVTQSSRYLVKRTGEKVFLECVQDMDHENMFWYRQDPGLGLRLIYFSYDVKMKEKGDIPEGYSVSREKKERFSLILESASTNQTSMYLCASSLDSYEQYFGPGTRLTVT.

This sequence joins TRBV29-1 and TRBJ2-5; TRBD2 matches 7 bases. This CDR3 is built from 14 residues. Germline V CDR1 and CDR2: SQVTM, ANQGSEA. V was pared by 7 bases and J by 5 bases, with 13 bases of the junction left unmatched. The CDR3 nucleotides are TGCAGCGCCCTCCCCGGCGGGGAGGGGGAGACCCAGTACTTC. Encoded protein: CSALPGGEGETQYF.

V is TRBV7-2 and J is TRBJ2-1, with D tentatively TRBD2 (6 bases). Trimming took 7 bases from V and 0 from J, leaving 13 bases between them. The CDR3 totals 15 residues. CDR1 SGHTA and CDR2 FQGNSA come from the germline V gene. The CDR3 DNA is TGTGCCAGCACCGCGGGGACGGCCTCCTACAATGAGCAGTTCTTC. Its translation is CASTAGTASYNEQFF.

The chain's CDR3 is CAWNYPGGGSPLHF. In DNA, the CDR3 is TGTGCCTGGAATTACCCAGGGGGAGGTTCACCCCTCCACTTT. The V gene is TRBV30, the J gene TRBJ1-6, with 7 bases fitting TRBD1. Per the germline V gene, CDR1 is GTSNPN and CDR2 is SVGIG (reference sequence). The ends lost 4 bases at V and 9 bases at J; junction bases unmatched: 9. The CDR3 loop spans 14 amino acids.

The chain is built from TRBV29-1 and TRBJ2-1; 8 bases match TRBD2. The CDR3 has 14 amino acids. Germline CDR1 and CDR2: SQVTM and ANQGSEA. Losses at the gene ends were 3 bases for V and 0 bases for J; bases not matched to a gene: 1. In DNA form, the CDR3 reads TGCAGCGTTGATCGGGGGGGCTCCTACAATGAGCAGTTCTTC. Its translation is CSVDRGGSYNEQFF.

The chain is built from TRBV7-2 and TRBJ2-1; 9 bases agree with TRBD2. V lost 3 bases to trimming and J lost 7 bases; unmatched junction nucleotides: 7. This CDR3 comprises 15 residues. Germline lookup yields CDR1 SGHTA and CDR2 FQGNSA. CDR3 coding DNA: TGTGCCAGCAGCTTGGAGGCGGGGGGGCTTAATGAGCAGTTCTTC. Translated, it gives CASSLEAGGLNEQFF.

The CDR3 sequence: CASSTAETQYF. The DNA for the CDR3 is TGTGCCAGCAGTACTGCGGAGACCCAGTACTTC. V is TRBV6-5 and J is TRBJ2-5; no firm D call. This CDR3 is built from 11 residues. The V gene's germline CDR1 is MNHEY and CDR2 SVGAGI. V dropped 5 bases and J dropped 5 bases, with 6 bases sitting between them.

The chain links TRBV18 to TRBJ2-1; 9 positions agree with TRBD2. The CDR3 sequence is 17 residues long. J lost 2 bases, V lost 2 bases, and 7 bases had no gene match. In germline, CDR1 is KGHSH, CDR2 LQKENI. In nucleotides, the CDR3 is TGTGCCAGCTCACCAGCCCCGACTAGCGGAACCTACAATGAGCAGTTCTTC. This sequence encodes CASSPAPTSGTYNEQFF.

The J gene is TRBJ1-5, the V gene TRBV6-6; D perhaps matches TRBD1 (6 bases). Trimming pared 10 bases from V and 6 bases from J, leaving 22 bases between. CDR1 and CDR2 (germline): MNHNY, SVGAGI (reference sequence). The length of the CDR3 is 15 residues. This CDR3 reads CATHPRGSGPQPQHF. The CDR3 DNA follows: TGTGCCACCCACCCCAGGGGCTCGGGGCCTCAGCCCCAGCATTTT.

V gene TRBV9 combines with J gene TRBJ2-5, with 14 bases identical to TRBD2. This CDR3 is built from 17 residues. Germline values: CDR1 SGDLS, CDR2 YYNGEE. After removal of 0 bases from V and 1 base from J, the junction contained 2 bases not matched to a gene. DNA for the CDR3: TGTGCCAGCAGCGTAGGTGGACTAGCGGGGGGCCAAGAGACCCAGTACTTC. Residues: CASSVGGLAGGQETQYF.

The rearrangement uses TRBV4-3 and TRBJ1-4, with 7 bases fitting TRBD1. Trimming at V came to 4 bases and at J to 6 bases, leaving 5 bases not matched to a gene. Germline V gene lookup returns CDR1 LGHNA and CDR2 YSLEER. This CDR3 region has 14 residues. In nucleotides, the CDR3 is TGCGCCAGCAGCCCCCGGGACAGTTATGAAAAACTGTTTTTT. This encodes CASSPRDSYEKLFF.

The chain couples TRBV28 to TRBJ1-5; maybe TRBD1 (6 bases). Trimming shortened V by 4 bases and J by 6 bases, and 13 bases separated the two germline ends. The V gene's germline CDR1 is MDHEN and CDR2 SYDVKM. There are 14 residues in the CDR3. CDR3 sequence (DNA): TGTGCCAGCAGTTCGGGACAAGCGAGTCAGCCCCAGCATTTT. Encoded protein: CASSSGQASQPQHF.

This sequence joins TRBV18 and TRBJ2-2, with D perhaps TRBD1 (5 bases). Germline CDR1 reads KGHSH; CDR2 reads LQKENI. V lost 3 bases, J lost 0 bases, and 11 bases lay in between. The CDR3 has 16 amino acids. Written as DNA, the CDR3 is TGTGCCAGCTCACCTGACAGTCCTTCGAACACCGGGGAGCTGTTTTTT. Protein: CASSPDSPSNTGELFF.

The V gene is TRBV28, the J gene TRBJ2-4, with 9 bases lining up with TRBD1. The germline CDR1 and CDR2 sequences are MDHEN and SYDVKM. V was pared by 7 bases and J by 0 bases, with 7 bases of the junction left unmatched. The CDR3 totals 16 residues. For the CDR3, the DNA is TGTGCCAGCAAGCCAGGGACAGGGACAGCCAAAAACATTCAGTACTTC. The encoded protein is CASKPGTGTAKNIQYF.

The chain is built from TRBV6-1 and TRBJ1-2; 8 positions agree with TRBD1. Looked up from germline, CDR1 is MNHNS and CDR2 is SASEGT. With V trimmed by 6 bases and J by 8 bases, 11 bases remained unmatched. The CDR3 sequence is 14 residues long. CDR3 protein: CASRWSAGGEGYTF. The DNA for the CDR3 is TGTGCCAGCAGATGGTCGGCAGGGGGCGAAGGCTACACCTTC.

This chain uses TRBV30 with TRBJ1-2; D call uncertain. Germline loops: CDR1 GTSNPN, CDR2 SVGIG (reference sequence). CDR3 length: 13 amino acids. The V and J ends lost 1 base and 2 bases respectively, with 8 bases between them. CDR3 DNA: TGTGCCTGGAGTGATGAACAGAACTATGGCTACACCTTC. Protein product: CAWSDEQNYGYTF.

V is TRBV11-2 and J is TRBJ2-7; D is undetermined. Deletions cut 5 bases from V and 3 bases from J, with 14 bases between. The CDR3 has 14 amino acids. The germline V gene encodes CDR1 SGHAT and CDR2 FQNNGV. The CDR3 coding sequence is TGTGCCAGCAGCCTCACTCCCGGAGACTACGAGCAGTACTTC. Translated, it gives CASSLTPGDYEQYF.

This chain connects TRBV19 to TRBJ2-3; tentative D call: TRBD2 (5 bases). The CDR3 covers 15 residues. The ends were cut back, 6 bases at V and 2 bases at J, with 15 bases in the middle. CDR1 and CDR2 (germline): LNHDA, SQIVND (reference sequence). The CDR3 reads CASRGKLDFTDTQYF. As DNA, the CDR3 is TGTGCCAGTAGGGGGAAACTAGACTTCACAGATACGCAGTATTTT. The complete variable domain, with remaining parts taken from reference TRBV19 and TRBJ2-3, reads DGGITQSPKYLFRKEGQNVTLSCEQNLNHDAMYWYRQDPGQGLRLIYYSQIVNDFQKGDIAEGYSVSREKKESFPLTVTSAQKNPTAFYLCASRGKLDFTDTQYFGPGTRLTVL.

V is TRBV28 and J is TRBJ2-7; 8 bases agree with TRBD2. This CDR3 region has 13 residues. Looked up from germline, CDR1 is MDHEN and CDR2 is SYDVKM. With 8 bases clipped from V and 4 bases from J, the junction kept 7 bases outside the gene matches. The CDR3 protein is CASATGGRYEQYF. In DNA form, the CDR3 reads TGTGCCAGCGCGACGGGAGGGCGGTACGAGCAGTACTTC.

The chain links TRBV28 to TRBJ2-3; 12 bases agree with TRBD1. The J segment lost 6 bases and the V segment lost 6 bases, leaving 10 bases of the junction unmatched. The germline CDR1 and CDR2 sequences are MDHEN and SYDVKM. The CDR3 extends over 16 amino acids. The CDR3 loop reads CASRLQGQGAWDTQYF. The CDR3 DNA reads TGTGCCAGCAGACTTCAGGGACAGGGGGCGTGGGATACGCAGTATTTT.

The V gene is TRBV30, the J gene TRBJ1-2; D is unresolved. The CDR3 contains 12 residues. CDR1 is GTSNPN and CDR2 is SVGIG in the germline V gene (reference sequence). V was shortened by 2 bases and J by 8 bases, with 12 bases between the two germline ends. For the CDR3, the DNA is TGTGCCTGGAGTAGATTGTATCGGGGCTACACCTTC. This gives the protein CAWSRLYRGYTF.

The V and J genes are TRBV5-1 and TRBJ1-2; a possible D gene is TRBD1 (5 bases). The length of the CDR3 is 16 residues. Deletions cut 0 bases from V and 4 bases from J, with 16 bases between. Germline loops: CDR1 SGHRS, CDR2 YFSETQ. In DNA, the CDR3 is TGCGCCAGCAGCTTGGACGCAGGGCGGCAAGTCTATGGCTACACCTTC. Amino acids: CASSLDAGRQVYGYTF. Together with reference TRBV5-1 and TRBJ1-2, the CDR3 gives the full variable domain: KAGVTQTPRYLIKTRGQQVTLSCSPISGHRSVSWYQQTPGQGLQFLFEYFSETQRNKGNFPGRFSGRQFSNSRSEMNVSTLELGDSALYLCASSLDAGRQVYGYTFGSGTRLTVV.

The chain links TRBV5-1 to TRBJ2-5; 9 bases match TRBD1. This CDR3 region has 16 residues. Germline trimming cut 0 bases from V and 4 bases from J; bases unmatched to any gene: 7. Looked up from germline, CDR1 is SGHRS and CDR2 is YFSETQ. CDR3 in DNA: TGCGCCAGCAGCTTGGTACAGGGGGCGCCCCGAGAGACCCAGTACTTC. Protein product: CASSLVQGAPRETQYF.

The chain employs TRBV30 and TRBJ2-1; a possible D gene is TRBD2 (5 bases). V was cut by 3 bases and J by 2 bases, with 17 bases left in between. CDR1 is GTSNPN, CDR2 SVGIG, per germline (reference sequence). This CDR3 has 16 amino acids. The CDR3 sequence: CAWRDSGLGTYNEQFF. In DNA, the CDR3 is TGTGCCTGGAGGGACTCGGGCCTCGGAACCTACAATGAGCAGTTCTTC.

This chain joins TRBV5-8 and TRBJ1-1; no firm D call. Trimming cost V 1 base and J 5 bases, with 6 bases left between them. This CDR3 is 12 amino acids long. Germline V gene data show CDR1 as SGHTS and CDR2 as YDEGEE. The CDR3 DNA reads TGTGCCAGCAGCTTGCGTCGGACTGAAGCTTTCTTT. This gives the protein CASSLRRTEAFF.

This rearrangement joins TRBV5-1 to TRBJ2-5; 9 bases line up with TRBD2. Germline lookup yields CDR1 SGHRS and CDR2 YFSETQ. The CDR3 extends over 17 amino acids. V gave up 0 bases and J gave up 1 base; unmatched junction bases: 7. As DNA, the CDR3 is TGCGCCAGCAGCTTGGCGGGGATAGCGGGAGCCCAAGAGACCCAGTACTTC. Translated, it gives CASSLAGIAGAQETQYF.

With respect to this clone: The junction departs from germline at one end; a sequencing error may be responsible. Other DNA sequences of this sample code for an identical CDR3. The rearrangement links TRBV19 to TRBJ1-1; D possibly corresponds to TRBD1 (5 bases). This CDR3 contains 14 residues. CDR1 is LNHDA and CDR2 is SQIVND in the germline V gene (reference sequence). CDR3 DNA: TGTGCCAGTAGTGTCAGGGCCGCGAACACTGAGGCTTTCTTT. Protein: CASSVRAANTEAFF.

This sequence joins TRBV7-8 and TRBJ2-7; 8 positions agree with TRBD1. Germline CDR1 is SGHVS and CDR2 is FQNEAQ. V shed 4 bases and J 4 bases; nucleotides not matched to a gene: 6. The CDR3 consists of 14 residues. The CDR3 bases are TGTGCCAGCAGCTCACGGGACAGGCGGTACGAGCAGTACTTC. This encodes CASSSRDRRYEQYF.

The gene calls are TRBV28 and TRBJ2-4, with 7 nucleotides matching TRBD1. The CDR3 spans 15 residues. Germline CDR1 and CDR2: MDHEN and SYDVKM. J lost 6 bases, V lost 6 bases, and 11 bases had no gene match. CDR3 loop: CASSRQQGLGNIQYF. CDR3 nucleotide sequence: TGTGCCAGCAGCCGCCAACAGGGGTTGGGAAACATTCAGTACTTC.

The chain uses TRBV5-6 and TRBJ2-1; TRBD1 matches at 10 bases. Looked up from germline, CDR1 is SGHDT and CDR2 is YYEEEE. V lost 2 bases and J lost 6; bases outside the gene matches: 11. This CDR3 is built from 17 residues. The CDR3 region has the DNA TGTGCCAGCAGCTTTTTCAGCGGGACAGGGGATACCAATGAGCAGTTCTTC. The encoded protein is CASSFFSGTGDTNEQFF. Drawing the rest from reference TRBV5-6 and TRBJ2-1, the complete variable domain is DAGVTQSPTHLIKTRGQQVTLRCSPKSGHDTVSWYQQALGQGPQFIFQYYEEEERQRGNFPDRFSGHQFPNYSSELNVNALLLGDSALYLCASSFFSGTGDTNEQFFGPGTRLTVL.